These 28 T cell receptor beta chains were all obtained from the same sample, sequenced in a study of radiation and T cells in renal cell carcinoma. Documented time point: baseline pretreatment blood. Treatment denoted: 15 Gy SBRT to primary tumor, nephrectomy 4 weeks later. Clones were read by immunoSEQ multiplex PCR, and TCRdb kept only the in-frame ones, dropping some. In the table there are some 110,000 clones, around 80% of which are singletons. Source: blood, taken from a patient whose treatment included radiotherapy and nephrectomy. The receptors shown here come from an older woman with renal cell carcinoma.

The rearrangement joins TRBV6-1 to TRBJ2-7, with D possibly matching TRBD1 (6 bases). Germline CDR1 reads MNHNS; CDR2 reads SASEGT. The CDR3 consists of 14 residues. Trimming removed 6 bases from V and 4 bases from J, with 16 bases in between. Written as DNA, the CDR3 is TGTGCCAGCAGAAGTCGAAAACAGGGATACGAGCAGTACTTC. Encoded protein: CASRSRKQGYEQYF.

J is TRBJ1-2 and V is TRBV19; no clear D gene. This CDR3 is 12 amino acids long. The V gene lost 6 bases and the J gene lost 5 bases, with 10 bases spanning the gap. Per germline, CDR1 LNHDA and CDR2 SQIVND (reference sequence). The DNA of the CDR3 is TGTGCCAGTAGCTCGGATCGTTATGGCTACACCTTC. Translating it yields CASSSDRYGYTF.

The J gene is TRBJ1-5, the V gene TRBV5-6; no definite D call. CDR1 is SGHDT, CDR2 YYEEEE, per germline. This CDR3 contains 16 residues. V lost 0 bases, J lost 0 bases, and 10 bases lay in between. CDR3 amino acids: CASSLAGKYSNQPQHF. The CDR3 nucleotides are TGTGCCAGCAGCTTGGCGGGAAAGTATAGCAATCAGCCCCAGCATTTT. Full variable domain (rest looked up from reference TRBV5-6 and TRBJ1-5): DAGVTQSPTHLIKTRGQQVTLRCSPKSGHDTVSWYQQALGQGPQFIFQYYEEEERQRGNFPDRFSGHQFPNYSSELNVNALLLGDSALYLCASSLAGKYSNQPQHFGDGTRLSIL.

This sequence joins TRBV7-2 and TRBJ1-1, with D uncertain. Trimming took 6 bases from V and 5 from J, leaving 13 bases between them. The germline V gene encodes CDR1 SGHTA and CDR2 FQGNSA. The CDR3 is 13 residues long. The CDR3 region has the DNA TGTGCCAGCAGTCCCCCCGAGATTACTGAAGCTTTCTTT. Encoded protein: CASSPPEITEAFF.

The rearrangement links TRBV5-1 to TRBJ1-5; 7 bases align to TRBD1. Trimming removed 0 bases from V and 2 bases from J; junction bases left unmatched: 2. This CDR3 is 15 amino acids long. The germline gives CDR1 SGHRS, CDR2 YFSETQ. For the CDR3, the DNA is TGCGCCAGCAGCTTGGAGGGGGCCGGCAATCAGCCCCAGCATTTT. It yields the protein CASSLEGAGNQPQHF. Drawing the rest from reference TRBV5-1 and TRBJ1-5, the complete variable domain is KAGVTQTPRYLIKTRGQQVTLSCSPISGHRSVSWYQQTPGQGLQFLFEYFSETQRNKGNFPGRFSGRQFSNSRSEMNVSTLELGDSALYLCASSLEGAGNQPQHFGDGTRLSIL.

The rearrangement joins TRBV6-5 to TRBJ2-7; D is possibly TRBD1 (5 bases). With 2 bases removed from V and 0 bases from J, the gap between germline ends came to 5 bases. The CDR3 has 13 amino acids. Germline CDR1 and CDR2: MNHEY and SVGAGI. CDR3: CASSYGASYEQYF. CDR3 nucleotides: TGTGCCAGCAGTTACGGGGCCTCCTACGAGCAGTACTTC.

V and J are TRBV19 and TRBJ2-1; 8 bases are shared with TRBD1. Germline V lookup: CDR1 LNHDA, CDR2 SQIVND (reference sequence). There are 15 residues in the CDR3. J was trimmed by 4 bases and V by 7 bases; bases with no gene match: 9. CDR3 in amino acids: CASTPTGAEYNEQFF. In DNA, the CDR3 is TGTGCCAGTACCCCGACAGGGGCCGAATACAATGAGCAGTTCTTC.

The chain couples TRBV7-3 to TRBJ2-7, with unresolved D. The CDR3 runs to 15 residues. The germline V gene has CDR1 SGHTA and CDR2 FQGTGA. The V end was cut by 5 bases, the J end by 2 bases, with 16 bases between. The chain's CDR3 is CASSRGWDGPYEQYF. The CDR3 DNA reads as TGTGCCAGCAGCCGTGGGTGGGATGGACCCTACGAGCAGTACTTC.

J is TRBJ2-1 and V is TRBV29-1; 7 nucleotides match TRBD2. J gave up 8 bases and V 3 bases, and 4 bases lay outside the gene matches. The CDR3 consists of 12 residues. CDR1 SQVTM and CDR2 ANQGSEA come from the germline V gene. The CDR3 region has the DNA TGCAGCGTTGAGGTAGCGGGCGATGAGCAGTTCTTC. This sequence encodes CSVEVAGDEQFF.

In this sample, this clone turned up once. This chain connects TRBV7-9 to TRBJ1-1; 12 bases are a match to TRBD1. CDR1 and CDR2 from the germline V gene are SEHNR and FQNEAQ (reference sequence). V shed 4 bases, J shed 5 bases, and the junction held 14 bases outside the gene matches. CDR3 size: 18 residues. CDR3 nucleotide sequence: TGTGCCAGCAGCTCCCTTCCGGGACAGGGGGCGCAAGTAACTGAAGCTTTCTTT. The encoded protein is CASSSLPGQGAQVTEAFF.

This clone has a handful of counts. The chain uses TRBV27 and TRBJ1-1, with D possibly matching TRBD1 (5 bases). Per the germline V gene, CDR1 is MNHEY and CDR2 is SMNVEV (reference sequence). CDR3 length equals 13 residues. V lost 5 bases and J 0 bases, leaving 7 bases between the germline ends. CDR3 loop: CASSPRVNTEAFF. In nucleotides, the CDR3 is TGTGCCAGCAGTCCCAGGGTGAACACTGAAGCTTTCTTT.

A few counts support this clone. The CDR3 is CASSYRTQKSNQPQHF. The CDR3 DNA sequence: TGTGCCAGTAGTTACAGGACTCAGAAGAGCAATCAGCCCCAGCATTTT. The chain carries TRBV19 and TRBJ1-5, with D tentatively TRBD1 (5 bases). Deletions cut 5 bases from V and 1 base from J, with 15 bases between. In germline, CDR1 is LNHDA, CDR2 SQIVND (reference sequence). CDR3 length: 16 residues.

The chain links TRBV5-1 to TRBJ1-3; D is undetermined. The length of the CDR3 is 15 residues. With 0 bases removed from V and 0 bases from J, the gap between germline ends came to 7 bases. Per germline, CDR1 SGHRS and CDR2 YFSETQ. CDR3 in amino acids: CASSLGLSSGNTIYF. DNA of the CDR3: TGCGCCAGCAGCTTGGGGCTCTCCTCTGGAAACACCATATATTTT.

CDR3 nucleotides: TGTGCCACCAGCAGAGGAGTGCAGGGATCCACCGAGCAGTACTTC. It encodes CATSRGVQGSTEQYF. The chain joins TRBV15 to TRBJ2-7; TRBD1 might be the D (5 bases). This CDR3 region has 15 residues. Germline loops: CDR1 LNHNV, CDR2 YYDKDF (reference sequence). V lost 1 base and J 6 bases, leaving 16 bases between the germline ends.

This sequence joins TRBV6-1 and TRBJ2-7; 10 bases are shared with TRBD1. This CDR3 has 13 residues. Germline values: CDR1 MNHNS, CDR2 SASEGT. After removal of 7 bases from V and 6 bases from J, the junction contained 6 bases not matched to a gene. The CDR3 reads CASKKGQGGEQYF. The CDR3 nucleotides are TGTGCCAGCAAAAAAGGACAGGGGGGCGAGCAGTACTTC.

The V call is TRBV5-1, the J call TRBJ1-1; D is perhaps TRBD1 (6 bases). Between the trimmed V and J ends, which lost 1 base and 6 bases, there was a span of 16 bases. The germline V gene encodes CDR1 SGHRS and CDR2 YFSETQ. The CDR3 is 15 residues long. CDR3 nucleotides: TGCGCCAGCAGCTTGCGGCAGGCAGGGGCTCCTGAAGCTTTCTTT. Its translation: CASSLRQAGAPEAFF.

The V and J genes are TRBV5-5 and TRBJ1-3; the D is unclear. Germline V CDR1 and CDR2: SGHKS, YYEKEE (reference sequence). Trimming took 0 bases from V and 1 from J, leaving 11 bases between them. The CDR3 sequence is 16 residues long. The CDR3 DNA follows: TGTGCCAGCAGCTTGGGGATTTCTTCTTCTGGAAACACCATATATTTT. It encodes CASSLGISSSGNTIYF.

The chain combines TRBV29-1 with TRBJ1-5; D gene unclear. The CDR3 is made up of 14 amino acids. V lost 6 bases and J lost 4, with 16 bases in between. The V gene's germline CDR1 is SQVTM and CDR2 ANQGSEA. This CDR3 is CSVGTGRQNQPQHF. The CDR3 DNA reads TGCAGCGTAGGAACCGGGAGACAAAATCAGCCCCAGCATTTT.

CDR3 nucleotide sequence: TGTGCCAGCAGCCCGCGTGACGGCCCTAATGAAAAACTGTTTTTT. This codes for CASSPRDGPNEKLFF. J is TRBJ1-4 and V is TRBV7-3; unclear D gene. Germline V gene data show CDR1 as SGHTA and CDR2 as FQGTGA. The CDR3 sequence is 15 residues long. V was clipped by 5 bases and J by 3 bases, with 13 bases between them.

The gene calls are TRBV6-5 and TRBJ2-3; 8 bases line up with TRBD2. The trim removed 5 bases at V and 8 bases at J, leaving 3 bases unmatched. This CDR3 is built from 12 residues. Germline V gene sequence: CDR1 MNHEY, CDR2 SVGAGI. CDR3 in amino acids: CASSESGGTQYF. The CDR3 nucleotides read TGTGCCAGCAGTGAAAGCGGGGGTACGCAGTATTTT.

V usage is TRBV6-1 and J usage is TRBJ2-1; 9 positions agree with TRBD2. Per the germline V gene, CDR1 is MNHNS and CDR2 is SASEGT. This CDR3 is 15 amino acids long. Trimming took 0 bases from V and 4 from J; bases not matched to a gene: 1. CDR3 loop: CASSEASGGYNEQFF. The CDR3 DNA reads TGTGCCAGCAGTGAAGCTAGCGGGGGATACAATGAGCAGTTCTTC.

This chain links TRBV9 with TRBJ2-1; 10 nucleotides align to TRBD2. Germline CDR1 reads SGDLS; CDR2 reads YYNGEE. V was pared by 4 bases and J by 3 bases, with 10 bases of the junction left unmatched. CDR3 length equals 17 residues. CDR3 coding DNA: TGTGCCAGCAGCCCACGGCTAGCGGGAGAACTCTACAATGAGCAGTTCTTC. This sequence encodes CASSPRLAGELYNEQFF.

The V call is TRBV28, the J call TRBJ1-6; 10 bases line up with TRBD1. The CDR3 consists of 15 residues. Germline V lookup: CDR1 MDHEN, CDR2 SYDVKM. V dropped 6 bases and J dropped 6; count of bases not matched to a gene: 5. CDR3: CASRPRTGGNSPLHF. In nucleotides, the CDR3 is TGTGCCAGCAGACCACGGACAGGGGGTAATTCACCCCTCCACTTT.

The rearrangement joins TRBV28 to TRBJ2-2; D unclear. The CDR3 has 15 residues. The germline V gene encodes CDR1 MDHEN and CDR2 SYDVKM. Trimming stripped 3 bases from V and 0 bases from J, with 8 bases between. The CDR3 sequence: CASSFTRANTGELFF. The DNA of the CDR3 is TGTGCCAGCAGTTTTACACGAGCGAACACCGGGGAGCTGTTTTTT.

This chain uses TRBV5-1 with TRBJ2-2, with D possibly TRBD1 on 6 matching bases. The CDR3 is 14 amino acids. Trimming stripped 0 bases from V and 4 bases from J, with 7 bases between. The germline V gene encodes CDR1 SGHRS and CDR2 YFSETQ. This CDR3 reads CASSLAGATGELFF. The CDR3 nucleotides are TGCGCCAGCAGCTTGGCAGGGGCCACCGGGGAGCTGTTTTTT.

The CDR3 protein is CASTRQPNTIYF. As DNA, the CDR3 is TGTGCCAGCACGAGACAGCCGAACACCATATATTTT. The chain couples TRBV2 to TRBJ1-3; D is possibly TRBD1 (5 bases). Trimming took off 7 bases at V and 7 bases at J, with 11 bases between the two ends. Germline V lookup: CDR1 SNHLY, CDR2 FYNNEI. This CDR3 comprises 12 residues. The full variable domain, rest sourced from reference TRBV2 and TRBJ1-3, is EPEVTQTPSHQVTQMGQEVILRCVPISNHLYFYWYRQILGQKVEFLVSFYNNEISEKSEIFDDQFSVERPDGSNFTLKIRSTKLEDSAMYFCASTRQPNTIYFGEGSWLTVV.

The CDR3: CASSFEDVGTDTQYF. Written as DNA, the CDR3 is TGTGCCAGCAGCTTCGAGGACGTAGGCACAGATACGCAGTATTTT. The V call is TRBV7-2, the J call TRBJ2-3; D is ambiguous. The CDR3 sequence is 15 residues long. The V gene lost 3 bases and the J gene lost 1 base, with 11 bases spanning the gap. Germline V gene data show CDR1 as SGHTA and CDR2 as FQGNSA.

The genes are TRBV7-2 and TRBJ2-7, with D perhaps matching TRBD2 (5 bases). CDR3 size: 14 residues. Germline CDR1 and CDR2: SGHTA and FQGNSA. V lost 0 bases and J 9 bases, leaving 15 bases between the germline ends. CDR3 loop: CASSLAAFQEAQYF. As DNA, the CDR3 is TGTGCCAGCAGCTTAGCGGCCTTTCAGGAGGCGCAGTACTTC.